What follows are 9 T cell receptor beta chains derived from one specimen sequenced in a study of cytomegalovirus exposure and HLA in healthy donors (dated by TCRdb to 2016 to 2017). Library method: the immunoSEQ multiplex PCR assay. The immuneACCESS repertoire file appears here via TCRdb, limited to in-frame rearrangements. These files lack a portion of the clones; in checked studies, under half of the deficit traces to unresolved V genes, and the cause of the others is not known. Counted in this sample were tens of thousands of clones; more than 90% of them appeared once. More than 0.85% of the sample comes from the top ten. The sequenced sample was PBMCs. The receptors shown here come from a man younger than 35 in good health and CMV-seronegative.

The chain uses TRBV5-1 and TRBJ1-5; 7 positions agree with TRBD1. The CDR3 sequence is 15 residues long. In germline, CDR1 is SGHRS, CDR2 YFSETQ. The V and J ends lost 4 bases and 5 bases, in that order; junction bases with no gene match: 9. The DNA for the CDR3 is TGCGCCAGCAGCCCCTCAGGGCAGGGGGATCAGCCCCAGCATTTT. This sequence encodes CASSPSGQGDQPQHF.

J is TRBJ2-1 and V is TRBV11-2, with 8 bases fitting TRBD2. The CDR3 has 17 amino acids. V shed 2 bases, J shed 0 bases, and the junction held 6 bases outside the gene matches. Germline-derived CDR1 and CDR2 are SGHAT and FQNNGV. The CDR3 sequence is CASSLTGSGSSYNEQFF. CDR3 in DNA: TGTGCCAGCAGCTTAACAGGGAGCGGGAGCTCCTACAATGAGCAGTTCTTC.

The chain recombines TRBV29-1 with TRBJ2-5; TRBD2 aligns across 8 bases. V lost 2 bases and J lost 5; bases outside the gene matches: 10. CDR3 size: 15 residues. CDR1 and CDR2 (germline): SQVTM, ANQGSEA. CDR3 in amino acids: CSVEWREVLKETQYF. Here the CDR3 DNA reads TGCAGCGTTGAATGGCGGGAGGTTTTAAAGGAGACCCAGTACTTC.

The chain joins TRBV30 to TRBJ2-1; 12 bases are shared with TRBD2. The CDR3 is 15 residues long. Germline V gene lookup returns CDR1 GTSNPN and CDR2 SVGIG (reference sequence). Trimming cost V 5 bases and J 5 bases; bases outside gene matches: 7. Written as DNA, the CDR3 is TGTGCCTGGCAGAAAGGACTAGCGGGAAACAATGAGCAGTTCTTC. This gives the protein CAWQKGLAGNNEQFF.

This chain links TRBV28 with TRBJ2-7, with a tentative D call TRBD1 (6 bases). The germline CDR1 and CDR2 sequences are MDHEN and SYDVKM. CDR3 length equals 15 residues. The V and J ends lost 2 bases and 4 bases respectively, with 15 bases between them. CDR3 in amino acids: CASSLIAVTGYEQYF. CDR3 bases: TGTGCCAGCAGTTTAATTGCAGTGACAGGTTACGAGCAGTACTTC.

The chain has TRBV19 and TRBJ2-1; 11 nucleotides agree with TRBD2. V dropped 6 bases and J dropped 9; count of bases not matched to a gene: 16. The CDR3 totals 17 residues. Germline V gives CDR1 LNHDA, CDR2 SQIVND (reference sequence). The CDR3: CASSVTSGRPGHAEQFF. The CDR3, as DNA: TGTGCCAGTAGCGTTACTAGCGGGAGACCTGGCCACGCTGAGCAGTTCTTC.

The rearrangement uses TRBV6-1 and TRBJ2-7, with TRBD2 matching 10 bases. The CDR3 extends over 15 amino acids. V gave up 8 bases and J gave up 8 bases; unmatched junction bases: 15. Germline V gene data show CDR1 as MNHNS and CDR2 as SASEGT. The CDR3 is CASGSFRAGGPKQYF. In nucleotides, the CDR3 is TGTGCCAGCGGTTCTTTTCGAGCGGGAGGGCCTAAGCAGTACTTC.

V is TRBV7-6 and J is TRBJ2-7; 7 bases agree with TRBD2. CDR1 and CDR2 (germline): SGHVS, FNYEAQ. The CDR3 runs 14 residues. Unmatched junction bases numbered 0, after V lost 0 bases and J lost 1 base. Written as DNA, the CDR3 is TGTGCCAGCAGCTTAGCGGGAGGGTCCTACGAGCAGTACTTC. This codes for CASSLAGGSYEQYF.

J is TRBJ2-7 and V is TRBV9; possibly TRBD2 for D (5 bases). V was shortened by 3 bases and J by 0 bases, with 10 bases between the two germline ends. This CDR3 is 14 amino acids long. The germline V gene encodes CDR1 SGDLS and CDR2 YYNGEE. The CDR3 region has the DNA TGTGCCAGCAGCGCTACGGGAAACTCCTACGAGCAGTACTTC. Translated, it gives CASSATGNSYEQYF.